This TCR beta chain was sequenced in a study of T cells in Graves' hyperthyroidism and ophthalmopathy. V shed 2 bases and J 4 bases; nucleotides not matched to a gene: 7. Germline V gene data show CDR1 as DFQATT and CDR2 as SNEGSKA (reference sequence). This CDR3 is 14 amino acids long. This clonotype was picked up many times. Amplification of TCR beta CDR3 regions was performed using RNA transcripts as template. During a first-round RT-PCR of the TCR CDR3, the HTBI primer set was used. Each CDR3 protein is one row after TCRdb ran MiXCR on the multiplex PCR reads. The sample has roughly 800,000 distinct CDR3 sequences; roughly 40% are singletons.

This receptor was obtained from a young man with Graves' hyperthyroidism. The sample was blood. The chain carries TRBV20-1 and TRBJ2-5, with 7 bases identical to TRBD2. CDR3 sequence: CSARHGLEGETQYF. The CDR3 DNA is TGCAGTGCTAGACACGGACTAGAGGGAGAGACCCAGTACTTC.